These T cell receptor beta chains were read from a single sample in a study of blood T cell repertoires in COVID-19. TCRdb's copy holds only in-frame clones and misses some; the assay was immunoSEQ multiplex PCR. The sample lists roughly 100,000 clones, approximately 84% occurring once. The sample was peripheral blood. The receptors originated from a middle-aged man with active or convalescent COVID-19. Both conserved end residues are part of each CDR3. The D gene is left open where the match is weak. A clone size is listed for some rows: how often the clone was seen (once, few, many), or a class if it is expanded.

clone_size	d_call	v_call	cdr3_length	j_call	cdr3_nt	cdr3_aa
NA	NA	TRBV10-3	16	TRBJ1-1	TGTGCCATCAGTGAGGAGAGCGGGCGGAAGAACACTGAAGCTTTCTTT	CAISEESGRKNTEAFF
NA	NA	TRBV15	14	TRBJ1-5	TGTGCCACCAGCACCGGTACAGCTTATCAGCCCCAGCATTTT	CATSTGTAYQPQHF
NA	TRBD2	TRBV5-4	15	TRBJ2-3	TGTGCCAGCAGCTCTGGGGGGGGTCGCACAGATACGCAGTATTTT	CASSSGGGRTDTQYF
NA	NA	TRBV9	14	TRBJ1-3	TGTGCCAGCAGAGCAGGGGACTCTGGAAACACCATATATTTT	CASRAGDSGNTIYF
NA	TRBD1	TRBV5-1	14	TRBJ1-1	TGCGCCAGCAGCCCGGGACAGGGCACCACTGAAGCTTTCTTT	CASSPGQGTTEAFF
NA	NA	TRBV28	14	TRBJ1-2	TGTGCCAGCAGTTTCAGGAGGACGGGCTATGGCTACACCTTC	CASSFRRTGYGYTF
NA	TRBD1	TRBV5-4	15	TRBJ2-7	TGTGCCAGCAGCGAGGTACTGGGACAGAAAGACGAGCAGTACTTC	CASSEVLGQKDEQYF
NA	TRBD2	TRBV4-3	16	TRBJ2-3	TGCGCCAGCAGCCAATCGGGACTAGGGTCCACAGATACGCAGTATTTT	CASSQSGLGSTDTQYF
few	NA	TRBV6-5	14	TRBJ2-3	TGTGCCAGCAGTCCTAGCGCGACCACAGATACGCAGTATTTT	CASSPSATTDTQYF
NA	TRBD1	TRBV5-6	14	TRBJ1-6	TGTGCCAGCAGCCAGGGACAGCTAAGATTCACCCTCCACTTT	CASSQGQLRFTLHF
NA	NA	TRBV11-3	12	TRBJ2-3	TGTGCCAGCAGCTTTAGCGCAGATACGCAGTATTTT	CASSFSADTQYF
NA	TRBD1	TRBV7-6	17	TRBJ1-3	TGTGCCAGCAGTTATGCCACCGGAGGGGGCGCGGGAAACACCATATATTTT	CASSYATGGGAGNTIYF
NA	TRBD2	TRBV12-5	15	TRBJ2-7	TGTGCTAGTGGTTTAGCGGGGGCGGGAAGCTACGAGCAGTACTTC	CASGLAGAGSYEQYF
NA	NA	TRBV11-2	15	TRBJ1-2	TGTGCCAGCAGCTTAGATCTTTCAGGGTTCGATGGCTACACCTTC	CASSLDLSGFDGYTF
NA	TRBD1	TRBV5-6	13	TRBJ1-5	TGTGCCAGCAGCTTGGAGGGGGCCGGGCCCCAGCATTTT	CASSLEGAGPQHF
NA	NA	TRBV18	15	TRBJ1-6	TGTGCCAGCTCACCACTGTCGGGGGGAAACTCACCCCTCCACTTT	CASSPLSGGNSPLHF
NA	NA	TRBV29-1	12	TRBJ1-2	TGCAGCGTTGAAGATGTCGGTGGTGGCTACACCTTC	CSVEDVGGGYTF
few	NA	TRBV6-5	15	TRBJ1-5	TGTGCCAGCAGTCAGACAGATGATAGCAATCAGCCCCAGCATTTT	CASSQTDDSNQPQHF
NA	NA	TRBV7-2	16	TRBJ2-3	TGTGCCAGCAGCTTAGTCTTGTGGGGTAGCGGAGATACGCAGTATTTT	CASSLVLWGSGDTQYF
NA	TRBD1	TRBV20-1	14	TRBJ1-4	TGCAGTGCTAGTTGGGACAGTAATAATGAAAAACTGTTTTTT	CSASWDSNNEKLFF
NA	TRBD2	TRBV7-3	15	TRBJ2-1	TGTGCCAGCAGACCCCGACTAGCGACTTACAATGAGCAGTTCTTC	CASRPRLATYNEQFF
NA	NA	TRBV5-5	13	TRBJ1-1	TGTGCCAGCAGCTTGAAAGGGGACACTGAAGCTTTCTTT	CASSLKGDTEAFF
NA	NA	TRBV11-3	16	TRBJ2-1	TGTGCCAGCAGCCCGACAGGACCGAGCTCCTACAATGAGCAGTTCTTC	CASSPTGPSSYNEQFF
NA	NA	TRBV12-3/TRBV12-4	13	TRBJ2-7	TGTGCCAGCACCTCCGACACAGACTACGAGCAGTACTTC	CASTSDTDYEQYF
few	NA	TRBV15	11	TRBJ1-1	TGTGCCACCCCTCCGAGGAATGAAGCTTTCTTT	CATPPRNEAFF
NA	NA	TRBV5-1	14	TRBJ2-2	TGCGCCAGCAGCTATCAGGGTTACACCGGGGAGCTGTTTTTT	CASSYQGYTGELFF
NA	NA	TRBV6-5	15	TRBJ1-1	TGTGCCGCCAGAGGAGCGGCTCCCCGGAAGAAAGAAGCTTTCTTT	CAARGAAPRKKEAFF
NA	NA	TRBV6-2/TRBV6-3	15	TRBJ2-6	TGTGCCAGCAGTTACCTCGCGTGGGGGGCCAACGTCCTGACTTTC	CASSYLAWGANVLTF
NA	NA	TRBV7-2	15	TRBJ2-7	TGTGCCAGCAGCCCGAGACCCCTGGGGGGCTACGAGCAGTACTTC	CASSPRPLGGYEQYF
NA	NA	TRBV3-1/TRBV3-2	16	TRBJ2-5	TGTGCCAGCAGCCAAGACCCCCCCCAGAGGGTTGGGACCCAGTACTTC	CASSQDPPQRVGTQYF
NA	TRBD1	TRBV6-5	13	TRBJ1-2	TGTGCCAGCACCGGACAGGGTCGCGATGGCTACACCTTC	CASTGQGRDGYTF
once	NA	TRBV14	15	TRBJ2-2	TGTGCCAGCAGCGCGGGACCGCTAGGCCCCGGGGAGCTGTTTTTT	CASSAGPLGPGELFF
NA	NA	TRBV6-2/TRBV6-3	12	TRBJ1-1	TGTGCCAGCAGTCGGGTTCCGACTGAAGCTTTCTTT	CASSRVPTEAFF
once	NA	TRBV3-1/TRBV3-2	15	TRBJ2-5	TGTGCCAGCAGCCAAGATCCCAGGTCACAAGAGACCCAGTACTTC	CASSQDPRSQETQYF
NA	TRBD1	TRBV7-7	16	TRBJ2-3	TGTGCTAGCAGCTTAGGGGGGGACAGGGGCACAGATACGCAGTATTTT	CASSLGGDRGTDTQYF
NA	NA	TRBV5-6	14	TRBJ1-2	TGTGCCAGCAGCTTGGATGCAGGGGACTATGGCTACACCTTC	CASSLDAGDYGYTF
NA	TRBD2	TRBV3-1/TRBV3-2	17	TRBJ2-2	TGTGCCAGCAGCCAAGTTACCAGCGGGGGGAAAACCGGGGAGCTGTTTTTT	CASSQVTSGGKTGELFF
NA	TRBD2	TRBV6-5	15	TRBJ2-2	TGTGCCAGCAATCCGCTAGCGGGGAAGACCGGGGAGCTGTTTTTT	CASNPLAGKTGELFF
NA	NA	TRBV4-3	15	TRBJ2-3	TGCGCCAGCAGCCTTGAGGGGACTAGCACAGATACGCAGTATTTT	CASSLEGTSTDTQYF
NA	NA	TRBV2	12	TRBJ2-3	TGTGCCAGCAGGGGAGAGGGCGATACGCAGTATTTT	CASRGEGDTQYF
NA	NA	TRBV2	15	TRBJ1-2	TGTGCCAGCACTCCAGGGTTTTCCGGTGGCGGTGGCTACACCTTC	CASTPGFSGGGGYTF
few	TRBD1	TRBV18	15	TRBJ1-4	TGTGCCAGCTCACCCCTGGACAGGGGGAATGAAAAACTGTTTTTT	CASSPLDRGNEKLFF
NA	NA	TRBV28	13	TRBJ1-2	TGTGCCAGCAGTTTATTAACGGGGAGCGGCTACACCTTC	CASSLLTGSGYTF